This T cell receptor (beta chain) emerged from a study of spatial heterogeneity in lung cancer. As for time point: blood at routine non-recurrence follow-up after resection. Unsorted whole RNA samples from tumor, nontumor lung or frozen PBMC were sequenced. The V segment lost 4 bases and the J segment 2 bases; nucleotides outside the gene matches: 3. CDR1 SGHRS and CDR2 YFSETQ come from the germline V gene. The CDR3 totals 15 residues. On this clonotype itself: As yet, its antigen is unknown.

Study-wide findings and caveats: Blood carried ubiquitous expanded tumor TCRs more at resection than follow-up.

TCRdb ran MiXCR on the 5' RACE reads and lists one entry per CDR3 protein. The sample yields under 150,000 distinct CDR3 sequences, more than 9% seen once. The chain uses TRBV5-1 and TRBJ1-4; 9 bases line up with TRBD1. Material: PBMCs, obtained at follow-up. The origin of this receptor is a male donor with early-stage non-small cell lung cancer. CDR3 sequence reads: CASSRTGDTNEKLFF. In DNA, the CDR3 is TGCGCCAGCAGCAGGACAGGGGATACTAATGAAAAACTGTTTTTT.